These 22 T cell receptor beta chains were sequenced from one sample in a study of radiation and T cells in renal cell carcinoma. Data came from immunoSEQ multiplex PCR; TCRdb stores just in-frame clones and leaves some out. The sample contains 110,000 to 150,000 clones, over 65% of which appear only once. The time point: baseline pretreatment blood. Treatment defined: 15 Gy SBRT to primary tumor, nephrectomy 4 weeks later. Sequencing used blood, obtained from a patient whose treatment included radiotherapy and nephrectomy. Receptors originate from a woman between 50 and 59 years old with renal cell carcinoma.

This chain links TRBV28 with TRBJ1-3, with TRBD1 identical over 7 bases. There are 13 residues in the CDR3. Germline assignment: CDR1 MDHEN and CDR2 SYDVKM. The J segment lost 4 bases and the V segment lost 10 bases, leaving 7 bases of the junction unmatched. The CDR3 sequence is CATPDRQGNTIYF. CDR3 DNA: TGTGCCACCCCGGACAGGCAGGGAAACACCATATATTTT.

The DNA of the CDR3 is TGTGCCAGCAGCTTAAGTGGGGACCGAGACACTGAAGCTTTCTTT. Translated: CASSLSGDRDTEAFF. This sequence joins TRBV7-2 and TRBJ1-1; tentative D call: TRBD1 (5 bases). This CDR3 is built from 15 residues. V gave up 2 bases and J gave up 3 bases, with 13 bases separating them. CDR1 and CDR2 (germline): SGHTA, FQGNSA.

This clone was observed a few times. The chain has TRBV14 and TRBJ1-4; unclear D gene. The ends were cut back, 0 bases at V and 10 bases at J, with 6 bases in the middle. Germline V CDR1 and CDR2: SGHDN, FVKESK. CDR3 length equals 12 residues. The CDR3 DNA reads as TGTGCCAGCAGCCAAGAGTGGAGAAAACTGTTTTTT. Translation gives CASSQEWRKLFF.

The chain links TRBV7-9 to TRBJ2-3; 9 bases agree with TRBD2. The germline V gene has CDR1 SEHNR and CDR2 FQNEAQ (reference sequence). The junction had 15 bases not matched to a gene; V was cut back by 4 bases and J by 4 bases. CDR3 length: 18 residues. As DNA, the CDR3 is TGTGCCAGCAGCTCAAACCACTTAGCGGGAGTCTTCCCAGATACGCAGTATTTT. It encodes CASSSNHLAGVFPDTQYF.

The chain has TRBV6-1 and TRBJ2-3; D not resolved. The germline CDR1 and CDR2 sequences are MNHNS and SASEGT. V was shortened by 4 bases and J by 0 bases, with 5 bases between the two germline ends. The length of the CDR3 is 13 residues. This CDR3 reads CASSGLSTDTQYF. The CDR3 DNA follows: TGTGCCAGCAGTGGACTCAGCACAGATACGCAGTATTTT.

This clone was counted only a few times. This chain uses TRBV7-2 with TRBJ1-6; unclear D gene. The V and J ends lost 5 bases and 0 bases respectively, with 14 bases between them. Germline V gene lookup returns CDR1 SGHTA and CDR2 FQGNSA. CDR3 length equals 17 residues. CDR3 loop: CASSLNAFLSYNSPLHF. The DNA for the CDR3 is TGTGCCAGCAGCCTTAATGCTTTTCTCTCCTATAATTCACCCCTCCACTTT.

The chain's CDR3 is CASSSSTAYEQYF. For the CDR3, the DNA is TGTGCCAGCAGTTCCTCGACAGCCTACGAGCAGTACTTC. This rearrangement joins TRBV7-9 to TRBJ2-7; D is perhaps TRBD1 (5 bases). Trimming pared 6 bases from V and 2 bases from J, leaving 11 bases between. Germline CDR1 is SEHNR and CDR2 is FQNEAQ (reference sequence). This CDR3 has 13 amino acids.

This clone was seen only a few times. The V gene is TRBV7-2, the J gene TRBJ1-5; D remains unclear. The CDR3 is 13 amino acids. V was pared by 1 base and J by 6 bases, with 7 bases between. The germline V gene encodes CDR1 SGHTA and CDR2 FQGNSA. CDR3 protein: CASSLGLRQPQHF. The CDR3 nucleotides read TGTGCCAGCAGCTTAGGCCTGCGTCAGCCCCAGCATTTT.

This rearrangement joins TRBV10-3 to TRBJ2-3, with a tentative D call TRBD1 (6 bases). The CDR3 loop spans 16 amino acids. Germline CDR1 and CDR2: ENHRY and SYGVKD. The V end was cut by 3 bases, the J end by 1 base, with 14 bases between. The CDR3 DNA reads TGTGCCATCAGTGACCTACAGGGTAGAGGCACAGATACGCAGTATTTT. Its protein is CAISDLQGRGTDTQYF.

The chain employs TRBV6-5 and TRBJ1-4; unclear D gene. V was clipped by 11 bases and J by 0 bases, with 10 bases between them. The germline V gene encodes CDR1 MNHEY and CDR2 SVGAGI. The CDR3 runs 13 residues. The CDR3 region is CASAAATNEKLFF. The DNA of the CDR3 is TGTGCCTCGGCGGCGGCAACTAATGAAAAACTGTTTTTT.

The J gene is TRBJ2-7, the V gene TRBV6-5; weak D call: TRBD2 (6 bases). There are 14 residues in the CDR3. Germline V gene data show CDR1 as MNHEY and CDR2 as SVGAGI. V lost 0 bases, J lost 5 bases, and 11 bases lay in between. DNA of the CDR3: TGTGCCAGCAGTTACTCGACGGGAGAGAACGAGCAGTACTTC. Amino acid sequence: CASSYSTGENEQYF.

The chain recombines TRBV7-2 with TRBJ1-1; no reliable D call. The CDR3 loop spans 15 amino acids. V was trimmed by 5 bases and J by 1 base, leaving 14 bases between them. The V gene's germline CDR1 is SGHTA and CDR2 FQGNSA. CDR3 coding DNA: TGTGCCAGCAGCCCCAATGGAGTGCAGAACACTGAAGCTTTCTTT. Its protein product is CASSPNGVQNTEAFF.

This rearrangement joins TRBV5-1 to TRBJ2-7; possibly TRBD2 for D (6 bases). This CDR3 region has 16 residues. Germline lookup yields CDR1 SGHRS and CDR2 YFSETQ. The V and J ends lost 1 base and 0 bases respectively, with 14 bases between them. CDR3 sequence reads: CASSLFSGSFSYEQYF. The CDR3 DNA follows: TGCGCCAGCAGCTTGTTTAGCGGATCTTTCTCCTACGAGCAGTACTTC. The full variable domain, completed using reference TRBV5-1 and TRBJ2-7, is KAGVTQTPRYLIKTRGQQVTLSCSPISGHRSVSWYQQTPGQGLQFLFEYFSETQRNKGNFPGRFSGRQFSNSRSEMNVSTLELGDSALYLCASSLFSGSFSYEQYFGPGTRLTVT.

The chain recombines TRBV5-1 with TRBJ1-6, with D perhaps TRBD1 (5 bases). Per germline, CDR1 SGHRS and CDR2 YFSETQ. This CDR3 has 16 amino acids. V gave up 4 bases and J gave up 5 bases, with 16 bases separating them. DNA for the CDR3: TGCGCCAGCAGCGGCCACCAGGGACGGAATAATTCACCCCTCCACTTT. This gives the protein CASSGHQGRNNSPLHF.

The gene calls are TRBV28 and TRBJ1-5; D perhaps matches TRBD1 (5 bases). There are 14 residues in the CDR3. V was cut by 5 bases and J by 10 bases, with 18 bases left in between. Per the germline V gene, CDR1 is MDHEN and CDR2 is SYDVKM. The CDR3 protein is CASSLGTQNGPQHF. The CDR3 bases are TGTGCCAGCAGTCTCGGGACCCAGAATGGTCCCCAGCATTTT. The complete variable domain, with remaining parts taken from reference TRBV28 and TRBJ1-5, reads DVKVTQSSRYLVKRTGEKVFLECVQDMDHENMFWYRQDPGLGLRLIYFSYDVKMKEKGDIPEGYSVSREKKERFSLILESASTNQTSMYLCASSLGTQNGPQHFGDGTRLSIL.

The genes are TRBV7-6 and TRBJ2-7; a weak D match, TRBD1 (6 bases). This CDR3 has 11 amino acids. V lost 5 bases and J lost 7, with 9 bases in between. The germline gives CDR1 SGHVS, CDR2 FNYEAQ. CDR3: CASSQQGEQYF. Written as DNA, the CDR3 is TGTGCCAGCAGCCAACAGGGAGAGCAGTACTTC.

This clone came up once. V and J are TRBV5-1 and TRBJ2-6, with 9 bases aligning to TRBD1. Losses at the gene ends were 4 bases for V and 2 bases for J; bases not matched to a gene: 10. From germline, CDR1 is SGHRS and CDR2 YFSETQ. The CDR3 totals 18 residues. In DNA, the CDR3 is TGCGCCAGCAGCGTCCAACAGGGGGCTATTGCTGGGGCCAACGTCCTGACTTTC. Translation: CASSVQQGAIAGANVLTF.

This chain links TRBV7-2 with TRBJ1-5; 7 bases agree with TRBD1. CDR3 size: 14 residues. Trimming took 4 bases from V and 5 from J; bases not matched to a gene: 5. Germline V lookup: CDR1 SGHTA, CDR2 FQGNSA. CDR3 sequence (DNA): TGTGCCAGCAGCTCCCCCGGACAGGATCAGCCCCAGCATTTT. Translated, it gives CASSSPGQDQPQHF.

In its sample, this clone was seen a few times. The chain is built from TRBV19 and TRBJ1-6; no clear D gene. This CDR3 has 16 residues. The germline V gene has CDR1 LNHDA and CDR2 SQIVND (reference sequence). Trimming stripped 2 bases from V and 0 bases from J, with 8 bases between. The CDR3 coding sequence is TGTGCCAGTAGTATACAGGCGAGCTCCTATAATTCACCCCTCCACTTT. Its translation: CASSIQASSYNSPLHF.

The rearrangement uses TRBV7-2 and TRBJ1-2; D may be TRBD1 (5 bases). V lost 3 bases, J lost 7 bases, and 15 bases lay in between. Germline V CDR1 and CDR2: SGHTA, FQGNSA. The CDR3 is 14 residues long. CDR3 region: CASSLDTGSVGYTF. The CDR3 coding sequence is TGTGCCAGCAGCTTGGACACGGGGAGTGTTGGCTACACCTTC.

The chain couples TRBV25-1 to TRBJ1-5; tentatively, D is TRBD1 (5 bases). Germline V lookup: CDR1 MGHDK, CDR2 SYGVNS. V was trimmed by 2 bases and J by 6 bases, leaving 11 bases between them. The CDR3 totals 14 residues. The DNA for the CDR3 is TGTGCCAGCAGTGAAACAGGTTTTAGTCAGCCCCAGCATTTT. It is translated as CASSETGFSQPQHF.

This rearrangement joins TRBV6-5 to TRBJ1-4; D is uncertain. Germline V CDR1 and CDR2: MNHEY, SVGAGI. The CDR3 covers 13 residues. V lost 6 bases to trimming and J lost 4 bases, with 9 bases between them. The CDR3 nucleotides are TGTGCCAGCAGCCCGGGGTTTAATGAAAAACTGTTTTTT. It translates to CASSPGFNEKLFF.